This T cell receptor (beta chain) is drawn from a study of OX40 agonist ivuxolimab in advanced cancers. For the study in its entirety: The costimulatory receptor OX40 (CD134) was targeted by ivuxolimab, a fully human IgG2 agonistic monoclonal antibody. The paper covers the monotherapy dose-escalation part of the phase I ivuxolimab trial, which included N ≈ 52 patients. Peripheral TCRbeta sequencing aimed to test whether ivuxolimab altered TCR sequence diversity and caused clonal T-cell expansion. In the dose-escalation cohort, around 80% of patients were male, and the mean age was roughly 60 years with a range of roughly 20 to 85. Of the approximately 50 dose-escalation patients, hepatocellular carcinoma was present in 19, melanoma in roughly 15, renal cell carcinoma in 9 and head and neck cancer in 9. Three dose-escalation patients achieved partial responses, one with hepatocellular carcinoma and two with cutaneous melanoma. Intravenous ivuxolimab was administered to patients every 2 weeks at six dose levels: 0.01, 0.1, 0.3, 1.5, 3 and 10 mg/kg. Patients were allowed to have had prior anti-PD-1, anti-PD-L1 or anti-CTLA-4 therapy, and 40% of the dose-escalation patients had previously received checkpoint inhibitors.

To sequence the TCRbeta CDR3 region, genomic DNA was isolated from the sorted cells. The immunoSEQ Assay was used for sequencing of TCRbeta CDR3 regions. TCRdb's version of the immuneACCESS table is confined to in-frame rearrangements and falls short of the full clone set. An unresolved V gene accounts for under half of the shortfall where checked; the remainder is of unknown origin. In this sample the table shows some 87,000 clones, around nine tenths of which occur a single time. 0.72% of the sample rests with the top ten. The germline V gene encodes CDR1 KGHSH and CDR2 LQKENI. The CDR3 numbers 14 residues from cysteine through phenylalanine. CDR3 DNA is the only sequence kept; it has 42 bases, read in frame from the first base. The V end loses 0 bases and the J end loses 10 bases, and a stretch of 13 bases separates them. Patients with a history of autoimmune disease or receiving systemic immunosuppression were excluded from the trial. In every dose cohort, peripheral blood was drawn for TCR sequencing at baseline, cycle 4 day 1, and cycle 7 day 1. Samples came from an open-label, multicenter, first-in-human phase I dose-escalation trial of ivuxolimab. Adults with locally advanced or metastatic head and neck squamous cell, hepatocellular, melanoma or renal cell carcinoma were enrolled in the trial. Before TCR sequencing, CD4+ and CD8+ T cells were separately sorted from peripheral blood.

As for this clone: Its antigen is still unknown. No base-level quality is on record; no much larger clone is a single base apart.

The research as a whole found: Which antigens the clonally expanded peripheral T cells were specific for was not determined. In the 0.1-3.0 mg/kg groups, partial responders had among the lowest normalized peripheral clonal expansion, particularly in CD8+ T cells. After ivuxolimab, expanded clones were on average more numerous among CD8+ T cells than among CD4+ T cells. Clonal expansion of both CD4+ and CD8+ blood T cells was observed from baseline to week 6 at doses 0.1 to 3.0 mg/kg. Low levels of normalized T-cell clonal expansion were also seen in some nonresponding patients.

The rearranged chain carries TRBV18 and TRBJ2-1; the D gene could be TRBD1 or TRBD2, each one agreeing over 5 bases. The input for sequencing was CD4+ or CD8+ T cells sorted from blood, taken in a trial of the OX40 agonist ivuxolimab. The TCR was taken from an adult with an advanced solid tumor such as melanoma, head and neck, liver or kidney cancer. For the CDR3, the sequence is CASSPPLRDLEQFF. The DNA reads TGTGCCAGCTCACCACCCCTCCGGGACCTGGAGCAGTTCTTC.